One sample yielded the 30 T cell receptor beta chains listed below, sequenced in a study of blood T cell repertoires in COVID-19 (dated by TCRdb to 2019 to 2021). The protocol used for the library was the immunoSEQ multiplex PCR assay. The source is immuneACCESS, and TCRdb retained only in-frame sequences with V and J called. Part of the clones is not carried over; for the studies checked, unresolved V genes explain less than half of this, and the remainder is unexplained. The sample table holds fewer than 350,000 clones, of which approximately 90% were seen once. Clones ranked in the top ten supply roughly 2.1% of the sample. Sequencing input: PBMCs or T cells enriched from blood (not recorded which). These receptors were obtained from a woman aged 40 to 50 with acute COVID-19.

The rearrangement uses TRBV6-1 and TRBJ2-7, with a possible D match to TRBD2 (6 bases). The CDR3 runs 18 residues. Germline CDR1 and CDR2: MNHNS and SASEGT. Trimming took 2 bases from V and 0 from J, leaving 20 bases between them. The DNA for the CDR3 is TGTGCCAGCAGTGAAAGACCTTGGGACTTCCCGAGCTCCTACGAGCAGTACTTC. Its protein product is CASSERPWDFPSSYEQYF.

The chain's CDR3 is CSARSTEAFF. For the CDR3, the DNA is TGCAGTGCTAGGAGCACTGAAGCTTTCTTT. This chain uses TRBV20-1 with TRBJ1-1; D unclear. V was trimmed by 3 bases and J by 4 bases, leaving 3 bases between them. This CDR3 contains 10 residues. Germline CDR1 and CDR2: DFQATT and SNEGSKA (reference sequence).

This sequence joins TRBV6-5 and TRBJ2-1; 8 bases line up with TRBD2. This CDR3 contains 15 residues. The germline gives CDR1 MNHEY, CDR2 SVGAGI. The V gene end was trimmed by 0 bases and the J gene end by 10 bases; junction bases not matched to a gene: 8. CDR3 nucleotide sequence: TGTGCCAGCAGTTACTCGACGGGAGGGCCGGGGGAGCAGTTCTTC. Its protein is CASSYSTGGPGEQFF.

The genes are TRBV5-4 and TRBJ2-5, with TRBD2 matching 7 bases. This CDR3 is 17 amino acids long. Per germline, CDR1 SGHNT and CDR2 YYREEE (reference sequence). Germline trimming cut 4 bases from V and 2 bases from J; bases unmatched to any gene: 14. The CDR3 region is CASSPRPGGRQQETQYF. The DNA of the CDR3 is TGTGCCAGCAGCCCGCGACCGGGAGGTCGACAACAAGAGACCCAGTACTTC.

V gene TRBV12-5 combines with J gene TRBJ2-2; 7 positions agree with TRBD1. With 4 bases clipped from V and 4 bases from J, the junction kept 6 bases outside the gene matches. In germline, CDR1 is LGHNT, CDR2 FRNRAP. This CDR3 contains 15 residues. In DNA form, the CDR3 reads TGTGCTAGTGGTTCCACCGGGACAGCCACCGGGGAGCTGTTTTTT. This sequence encodes CASGSTGTATGELFF.

V and J are TRBV7-8 and TRBJ1-1, with no clear D. The CDR3 length is 13 residues. V lost 1 base and J lost 1, with 4 bases in between. CDR1 is SGHVS and CDR2 is FQNEAQ in the germline V gene. Here the CDR3 reads CASSLVQNTEAFF. CDR3 in DNA: TGTGCCAGCAGCTTAGTTCAGAACACTGAAGCTTTCTTT.

The chain couples TRBV11-3 to TRBJ2-5, with 12 bases identical to TRBD1. The germline V gene has CDR1 SGHNT and CDR2 YENEEA. Trimming cost V 1 base and J 5 bases; bases outside gene matches: 8. The CDR3 loop spans 17 amino acids. CDR3 amino acids: CASSLGRGTGGLETQYF. The CDR3 DNA reads as TGTGCCAGCAGCTTAGGTCGCGGGACAGGGGGCTTGGAGACCCAGTACTTC.

CDR3 sequence (DNA): TGCGCCAGCCGTTCCGCGGAGGCGGGGATATTCAATGAGCAGTTCTTC. Protein sequence: CASRSAEAGIFNEQFF. The chain joins TRBV5-1 to TRBJ2-1; the D gene is possibly TRBD2 (6 bases). V lost 7 bases to trimming and J lost 6 bases, with 23 bases between them. CDR3 length: 16 residues. From germline, CDR1 is SGHRS and CDR2 YFSETQ.

Only one count was recorded for this clone. This chain joins TRBV21-1 and TRBJ2-2; TRBD2 is the table's D call and was not checked against the DNA. TRBV21-1 is marked as a pseudogene. The CDR3 totals 21 residues. CDR3 region: CASSNPAPGLAERPNTGELFF. In DNA form, the CDR3 reads TGTGCCAGCAGCAACCCCGCACCGGGACTAGCGGAGCGCCCGAACACCGGGGAGCTGTTTTTT.

The rearrangement joins TRBV27 to TRBJ1-1, with a possible D match to TRBD1 (6 bases). The V end lost 7 bases, the J end lost 0 bases, and 21 bases lay between the germline ends. CDR1 MNHEY and CDR2 SMNVEV come from the germline V gene (reference sequence). The CDR3 extends over 17 amino acids. CDR3 sequence reads: CASTATGWGNMNTEAFF. DNA of the CDR3: TGTGCCAGCACCGCGACAGGCTGGGGCAACATGAACACTGAAGCTTTCTTT.

The gene calls are TRBV7-6 and TRBJ2-7; a weak D match, TRBD1 (6 bases). In germline, CDR1 is SGHVS, CDR2 FNYEAQ. Trimming removed 2 bases from V and 2 bases from J, with 10 bases in between. The CDR3 contains 14 residues. The CDR3 loop reads CASSLQQGAYEQYF. In DNA form, the CDR3 reads TGTGCCAGCAGCTTACAACAGGGAGCCTACGAGCAGTACTTC.

The chain combines TRBV3-1 (or the pseudogene TRBV3-2) with TRBJ1-2; D remains ambiguous. Trimming cost V 2 bases and J 4 bases, with 5 bases left between them. Germline V gives CDR1 LGHDT, CDR2 YNNKEL (reference sequence). This CDR3 contains 12 residues. This chain's CDR3 is CASSQISYGYTF. The CDR3 DNA reads TGTGCCAGCAGCCAAATATCCTATGGCTACACCTTC.

The rearrangement links TRBV2 to TRBJ1-2; TRBD1 aligns across 7 bases. Germline CDR1 reads SNHLY; CDR2 reads FYNNEI. Trimming removed 2 bases from V and 5 bases from J; junction bases left unmatched: 8. CDR3 length: 15 amino acids. The CDR3 DNA follows: TGTGCCAGCAGTGAAAGCGGCAGGGGGTTTTATGGCTACACCTTC. It is translated as CASSESGRGFYGYTF. Together with reference TRBV2 and TRBJ1-2, the CDR3 gives the full variable domain: EPEVTQTPSHQVTQMGQEVILRCVPISNHLYFYWYRQILGQKVEFLVSFYNNEISEKSEIFDDQFSVERPDGSNFTLKIRSTKLEDSAMYFCASSESGRGFYGYTFGSGTRLTVV.

V gene TRBV19 combines with J gene TRBJ2-2, with TRBD1 as a possible D gene (6 bases). V was cut by 6 bases and J by 4 bases, with 24 bases left in between. This CDR3 is 18 amino acids long. Germline V gene lookup returns CDR1 LNHDA and CDR2 SQIVND (reference sequence). The CDR3 loop reads CASRLGRGLPGSTGELFF. DNA of the CDR3: TGTGCCAGTAGGCTGGGCAGGGGCCTCCCCGGTAGCACCGGGGAGCTGTTTTTT.

Here the CDR3 reads CASSVEGGNYGEAFF. As DNA, the CDR3 is TGTGCCAGCAGCGTAGAGGGAGGGAATTACGGTGAAGCTTTCTTT. The chain combines TRBV9 with TRBJ1-1; D is unresolved. The length of the CDR3 is 15 residues. V lost 0 bases to trimming and J lost 7 bases, with 16 bases between them. Germline lookup yields CDR1 SGDLS and CDR2 YYNGEE.

This clone was counted only a few times. V gene TRBV5-4 combines with J gene TRBJ1-1; D perhaps matches TRBD1 (6 bases). Trimming removed 4 bases at V and 5 bases at J, with 15 bases between. The length of the CDR3 is 14 residues. Germline CDR1 reads SGHNT; CDR2 reads YYREEE (reference sequence). CDR3 protein: CASSTGGGETEAFF. For the CDR3, the DNA is TGTGCCAGCAGCACCGGTGGGGGCGAGACTGAAGCTTTCTTT.

This chain connects TRBV13 to TRBJ1-1; D is possibly TRBD1 (5 bases). The CDR3 sequence is 13 residues long. Germline V gene lookup returns CDR1 PRHDT and CDR2 FYEKMQ (reference sequence). Trimming left V 5 bases short and J 2 bases short, with 9 bases between. In DNA, the CDR3 is TGTGCCAGCAGCCGGACACGAAACACTGAAGCTTTCTTT. Translating gives CASSRTRNTEAFF.

The V call is TRBV9, the J call TRBJ1-3, with 7 bases identical to TRBD1. The CDR3 is 16 amino acids. Looked up from germline, CDR1 is SGDLS and CDR2 is YYNGEE. V shed 3 bases and J 0 bases; nucleotides not matched to a gene: 6. The CDR3 bases are TGTGCCAGCAGCGGAGCAGGACAGGTCTCTGGAAACACCATATATTTT. Protein: CASSGAGQVSGNTIYF.

The rearrangement links TRBV7-2 to TRBJ2-1, with D perhaps TRBD2 (5 bases). Germline CDR1 reads SGHTA; CDR2 reads FQGNSA. Trimming took off 2 bases at V and 4 bases at J, with 6 bases between the two ends. This CDR3 has 13 amino acids. CDR3 residues: CASSLRGYNEQFF. CDR3 in DNA: TGTGCCAGCAGCTTACGCGGGTACAATGAGCAGTTCTTC.

This chain joins TRBV3-1 (or the pseudogene TRBV3-2) and TRBJ2-6; 9 bases are a match to TRBD2. V lost 5 bases, J lost 2 bases, and 7 bases stayed unmatched. CDR1 and CDR2 (germline): LGHDT, YNNKEL (reference sequence). The CDR3 length is 17 residues. The CDR3 nucleotides are TGTGCCAGCAGCTCGTATAGCGGGGGCCCTGGGGCCAACGTCCTGACTTTC. It translates to CASSSYSGGPGANVLTF.

In this sample, this clone is medium-sized. The rearrangement joins TRBV24-1 to TRBJ2-2; 7 bases are shared with TRBD2. With 3 bases clipped from V and 3 bases from J, the junction kept 9 bases outside the gene matches. The CDR3 consists of 17 residues. The germline gives CDR1 KGHDR, CDR2 SFDVKD. The chain's CDR3 is CATSDRYSGHYTGELFF. Written as DNA, the CDR3 is TGTGCCACCAGTGATAGGTATAGCGGGCATTACACCGGGGAGCTGTTTTTT.

V is TRBV7-2 and J is TRBJ2-5; D gene ambiguous. The CDR3 extends over 13 amino acids. The V end lost 0 bases, the J end lost 3 bases, and 5 bases lay between the germline ends. CDR1 and CDR2 from the germline V gene are SGHTA and FQGNSA. CDR3 sequence reads: CASSLAFEETQYF. The CDR3 DNA reads as TGTGCCAGCAGCTTAGCCTTTGAAGAGACCCAGTACTTC.

The chain couples TRBV7-9 to TRBJ1-2; 9 bases are shared with TRBD1. Germline values: CDR1 SEHNR, CDR2 FQNEAQ (reference sequence). This CDR3 has 15 residues. With 0 bases clipped from V and 2 bases from J, the junction kept 1 base outside the gene matches. This CDR3 is CASSLAGTGNYGYTF. The CDR3 DNA reads TGTGCCAGCAGCTTAGCTGGGACAGGGAACTATGGCTACACCTTC.

V and J are TRBV29-1 and TRBJ1-1; D not certain. Germline V gene lookup returns CDR1 SQVTM and CDR2 ANQGSEA. The CDR3 extends over 12 amino acids. The CDR3 nucleotides read TGCTCCACTCTAGAGGGGAACACTGAAGCTTTCTTT. Residues: CSTLEGNTEAFF.

CDR3 DNA sequence: TGCAGTGCTAGTGCAACCGGGACAGGGTATGGCTACACCTTC. Translating it yields CSASATGTGYGYTF. This chain joins TRBV20-1 and TRBJ1-2, with 9 bases matching TRBD1. CDR1 and CDR2 from the germline V gene are DFQATT and SNEGSKA (reference sequence). The CDR3 has 14 amino acids. V trimming: 3 bases; J trimming: 5 bases; junction bases outside the gene matches: 7.

The chain is built from TRBV24-1 and TRBJ2-1; no clear D. The CDR3 sequence is 12 residues long. Trimming pared 7 bases from V and 4 bases from J, leaving 7 bases between. Germline V gene data show CDR1 as KGHDR and CDR2 as SFDVKD. The CDR3 DNA reads TGTGCCACCAGGGATGAGTACAATGAGCAGTTCTTC. Protein sequence: CATRDEYNEQFF.

The V and J genes are TRBV10-3 and TRBJ1-5; D call uncertain. The germline V gene encodes CDR1 ENHRY and CDR2 SYGVKD. Trimming shortened V by 4 bases and J by 0 bases, and 10 bases separated the two germline ends. This CDR3 is built from 15 residues. CDR3 sequence reads: CAISAGHYSNQPQHF. In DNA form, the CDR3 reads TGTGCCATCAGTGCTGGCCACTATAGCAATCAGCCCCAGCATTTT.

CDR3 region: CASSGPCWTAHQPQHF. The CDR3 DNA sequence: TGTGCCAGCAGCGGACCTTGCTGGACAGCCCATCAGCCCCAGCATTTT. The chain joins TRBV21-1 to TRBJ1-5; the tabulated D call, TRBD1, remains unverified against the DNA. TRBV21-1 is a pseudogene locus. This CDR3 comprises 16 residues.

V and J are TRBV5-5 and TRBJ1-6, with 10 bases aligning to TRBD1. V shed 1 base and J 10 bases; nucleotides not matched to a gene: 8. The CDR3 is 16 residues long. Germline assignment: CDR1 SGHKS and CDR2 YYEKEE (reference sequence). The CDR3 bases are TGTGCCAGCAGCTTGCCGGGACAGGGGAGTACATCACCCCTCCACTTT. It yields the protein CASSLPGQGSTSPLHF.

The chain recombines TRBV30 with TRBJ2-3; 7 bases align to TRBD1. This CDR3 region has 15 residues. Germline V CDR1 and CDR2: GTSNPN, SVGIG (reference sequence). J gave up 0 bases and V 2 bases, and 5 bases lay outside the gene matches. CDR3 bases: TGTGCCTGGAGTCGGGGACAGTACAGCACAGATACGCAGTATTTT. It translates to CAWSRGQYSTDTQYF.